This entry describes one TCR beta chain. Germline V gene sequence: CDR1 MNHEY, CDR2 SVGEGT. V shed 5 bases and J 4 bases; nucleotides not matched to a gene: 5. The length of the CDR3 is 16 residues. According to the study, TCR beta libraries were built with iRepertoire HTBI primers and CDR3-region Arm-PCR. TCRdb ran MiXCR on the multiplex PCR reads and lists one entry per CDR3 protein. The sample holds about 430,000 distinct CDR3 sequences, approximately 22% seen once. The sample is drawn from a study of regulatory T cells in long-lasting Graves disease. Regarding time point: persistent/refractory GD, antithyroid drugs over 5 years with positive TRAb. The TCR library was made from RNA extracted from PBMCs. An endocrinology department in Xi'an, China, recruited the patients.

The chain recombines TRBV6-2 or TRBV6-3 with TRBJ2-3; TRBD2 agrees at 14 bases. This sequence originates from a female donor with Graves disease. Sequenced here: peripheral blood mononuclear cells (PBMCs), sampled when the disease was refractory, from a patient treated with antithyroid drugs. CDR3 DNA: TGTGCCAGCAGTCCCGGGACTAGCGGGAGCTCAGATACGCAGTATTTT. This translates into CASSPGTSGSSDTQYF.